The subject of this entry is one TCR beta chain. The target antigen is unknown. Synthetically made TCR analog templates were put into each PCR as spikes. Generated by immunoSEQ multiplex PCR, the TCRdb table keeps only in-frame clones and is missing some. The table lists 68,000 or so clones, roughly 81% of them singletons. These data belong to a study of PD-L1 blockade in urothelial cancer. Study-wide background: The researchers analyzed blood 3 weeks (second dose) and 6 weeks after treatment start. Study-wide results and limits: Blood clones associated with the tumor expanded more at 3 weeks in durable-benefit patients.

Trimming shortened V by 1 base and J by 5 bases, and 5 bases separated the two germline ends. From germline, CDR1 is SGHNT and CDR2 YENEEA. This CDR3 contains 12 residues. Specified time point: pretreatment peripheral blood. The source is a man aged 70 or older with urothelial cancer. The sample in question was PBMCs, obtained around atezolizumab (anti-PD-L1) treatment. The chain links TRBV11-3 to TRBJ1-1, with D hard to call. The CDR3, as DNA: TGTGCCAGCAGCTTAGGAGTGACTGAAGCTTTCTTT. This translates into CASSLGVTEAFF. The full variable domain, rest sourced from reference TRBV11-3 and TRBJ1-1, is EAGVVQSPRYKIIEKKQPVAFWCNPISGHNTLYWYLQNLGQGPELLIRYENEEAVDDSQLPKDRFSAERLKGVDSTLKIQPAELGDSAVYLCASSLGVTEAFFGQGTRLTVV.